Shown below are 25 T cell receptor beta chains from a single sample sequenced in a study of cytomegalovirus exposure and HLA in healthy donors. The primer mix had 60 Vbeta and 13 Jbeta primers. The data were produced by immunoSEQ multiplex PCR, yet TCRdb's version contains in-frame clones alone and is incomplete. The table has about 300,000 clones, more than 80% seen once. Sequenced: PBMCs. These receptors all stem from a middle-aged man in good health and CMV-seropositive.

CDR3 region: CASSQESTAPREQYF. The DNA for the CDR3 is TGCGCCAGCAGCCAAGAAAGCACAGCACCTCGCGAGCAGTACTTC. This rearrangement joins TRBV4-1 to TRBJ2-7; no reliable D call. Germline CDR1 MGHRA, CDR2 YSYEKL. With 0 bases removed from V and 6 bases from J, the gap between germline ends came to 15 bases. This CDR3 comprises 15 residues.

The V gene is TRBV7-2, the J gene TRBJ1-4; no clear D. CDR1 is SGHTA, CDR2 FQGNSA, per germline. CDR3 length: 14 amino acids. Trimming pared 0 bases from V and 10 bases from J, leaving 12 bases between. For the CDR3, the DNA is TGTGCCAGCAGCTTAGCGATGAGTTCTGGAAAACTGTTTTTT. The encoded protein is CASSLAMSSGKLFF.

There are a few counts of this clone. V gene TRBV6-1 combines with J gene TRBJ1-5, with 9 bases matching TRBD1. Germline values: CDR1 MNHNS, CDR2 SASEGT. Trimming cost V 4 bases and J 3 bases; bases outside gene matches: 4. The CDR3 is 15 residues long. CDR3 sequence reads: CASSATGGFNQPQHF. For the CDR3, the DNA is TGTGCCAGCAGTGCAACAGGGGGCTTCAATCAGCCCCAGCATTTT.

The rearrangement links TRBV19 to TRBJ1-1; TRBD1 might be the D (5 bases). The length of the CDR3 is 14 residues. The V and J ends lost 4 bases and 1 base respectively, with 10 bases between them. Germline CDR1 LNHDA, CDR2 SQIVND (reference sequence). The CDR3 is CASSRQSSNTEAFF. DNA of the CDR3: TGTGCCAGTAGTAGACAGAGTTCGAACACTGAAGCTTTCTTT.

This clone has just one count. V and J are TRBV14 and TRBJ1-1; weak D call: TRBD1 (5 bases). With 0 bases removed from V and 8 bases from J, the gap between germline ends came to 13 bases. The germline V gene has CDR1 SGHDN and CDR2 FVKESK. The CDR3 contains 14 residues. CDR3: CASSQEFAGLEAFF. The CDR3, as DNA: TGTGCCAGCAGCCAAGAATTCGCGGGGCTGGAAGCTTTCTTT.

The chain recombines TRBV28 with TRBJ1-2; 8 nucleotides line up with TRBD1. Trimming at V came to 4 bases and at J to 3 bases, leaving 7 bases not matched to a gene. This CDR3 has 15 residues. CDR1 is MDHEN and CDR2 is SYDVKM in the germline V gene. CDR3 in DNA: TGTGCCAGCAGTTCCCCCGGGACAGGCTACTATGGCTACACCTTC. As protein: CASSSPGTGYYGYTF.

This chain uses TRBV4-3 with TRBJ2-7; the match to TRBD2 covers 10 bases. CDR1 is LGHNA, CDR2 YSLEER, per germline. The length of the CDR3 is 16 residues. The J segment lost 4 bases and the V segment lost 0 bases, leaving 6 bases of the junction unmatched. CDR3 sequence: CASSQDEGTSVYEQYF. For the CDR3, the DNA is TGCGCCAGCAGCCAAGACGAGGGGACTAGCGTGTACGAGCAGTACTTC.

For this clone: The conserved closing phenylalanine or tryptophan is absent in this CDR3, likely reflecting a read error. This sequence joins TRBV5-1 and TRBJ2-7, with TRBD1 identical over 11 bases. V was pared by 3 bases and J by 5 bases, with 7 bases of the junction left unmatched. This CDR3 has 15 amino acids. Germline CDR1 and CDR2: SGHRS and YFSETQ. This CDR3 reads CASSWGTGGGDEQYL. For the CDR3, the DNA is TGCGCCAGCAGCTGGGGGACAGGGGGTGGAGACGAGCAGTACCTC.

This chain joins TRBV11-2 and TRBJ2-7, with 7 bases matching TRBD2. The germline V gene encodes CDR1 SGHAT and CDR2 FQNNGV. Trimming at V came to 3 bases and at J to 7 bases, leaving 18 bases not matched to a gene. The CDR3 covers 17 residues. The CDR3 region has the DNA TGTGCCAGCAGCTTCCCCCGGGGTGGAGGTGGGAGGGGAGAGCAGTACTTC. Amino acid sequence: CASSFPRGGGGRGEQYF. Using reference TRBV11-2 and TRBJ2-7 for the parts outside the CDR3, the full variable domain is EAGVAQSPRYKIIEKRQSVAFWCNPISGHATLYWYQQILGQGPKLLIQFQNNGVVDDSQLPKDRFSAERLKGVDSTLKIQPAKLEDSAVYLCASSFPRGGGGRGEQYFGPGTRLTVT.

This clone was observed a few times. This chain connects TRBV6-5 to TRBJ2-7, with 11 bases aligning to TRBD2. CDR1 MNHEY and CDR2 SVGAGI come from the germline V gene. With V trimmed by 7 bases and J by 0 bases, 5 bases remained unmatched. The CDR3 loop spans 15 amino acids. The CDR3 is CASTLTSGSSYEQYF. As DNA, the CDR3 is TGTGCCAGCACCCTTACTAGCGGGAGCTCCTACGAGCAGTACTTC.

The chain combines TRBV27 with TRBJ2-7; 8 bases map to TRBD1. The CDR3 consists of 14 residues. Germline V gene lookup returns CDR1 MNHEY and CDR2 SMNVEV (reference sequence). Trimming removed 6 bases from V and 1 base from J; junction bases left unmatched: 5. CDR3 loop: CASSRGQGSYEQYF. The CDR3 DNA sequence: TGTGCCAGCAGCCGAGGACAGGGATCCTACGAGCAGTACTTC.

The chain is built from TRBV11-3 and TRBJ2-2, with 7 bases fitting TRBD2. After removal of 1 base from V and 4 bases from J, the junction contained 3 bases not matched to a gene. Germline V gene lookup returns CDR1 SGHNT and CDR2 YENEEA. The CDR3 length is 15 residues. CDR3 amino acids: CASSLGGSVTGELFF. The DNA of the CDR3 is TGTGCCAGCAGCTTAGGCGGGAGTGTCACCGGGGAGCTGTTTTTT.

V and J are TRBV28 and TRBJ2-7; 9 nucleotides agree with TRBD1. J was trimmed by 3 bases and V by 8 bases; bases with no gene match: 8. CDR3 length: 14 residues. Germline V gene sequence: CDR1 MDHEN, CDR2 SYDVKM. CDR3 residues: CASYAGTGSYEQYF. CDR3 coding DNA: TGTGCCAGCTACGCGGGGACAGGGAGCTACGAGCAGTACTTC.

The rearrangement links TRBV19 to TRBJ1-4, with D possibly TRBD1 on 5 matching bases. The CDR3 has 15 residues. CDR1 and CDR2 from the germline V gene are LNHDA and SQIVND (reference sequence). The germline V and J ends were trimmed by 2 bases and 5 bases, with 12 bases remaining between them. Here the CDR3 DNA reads TGTGCCAGTAGTATACGGCCCGGGGGAAATGAAAAACTGTTTTTT. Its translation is CASSIRPGGNEKLFF.

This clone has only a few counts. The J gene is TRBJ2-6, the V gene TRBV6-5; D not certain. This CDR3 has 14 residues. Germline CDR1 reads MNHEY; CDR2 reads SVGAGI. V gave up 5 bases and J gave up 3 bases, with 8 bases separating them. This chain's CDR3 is CASSQRGGANVLTF. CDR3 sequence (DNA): TGTGCCAGCAGTCAAAGAGGTGGGGCCAACGTCCTGACTTTC.

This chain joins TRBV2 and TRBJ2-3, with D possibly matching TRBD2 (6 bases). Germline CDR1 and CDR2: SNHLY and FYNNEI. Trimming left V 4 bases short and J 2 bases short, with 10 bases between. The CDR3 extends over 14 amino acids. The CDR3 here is CASSGGTYTDTQYF. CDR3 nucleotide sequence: TGTGCCAGCAGTGGAGGGACTTACACAGATACGCAGTATTTT.

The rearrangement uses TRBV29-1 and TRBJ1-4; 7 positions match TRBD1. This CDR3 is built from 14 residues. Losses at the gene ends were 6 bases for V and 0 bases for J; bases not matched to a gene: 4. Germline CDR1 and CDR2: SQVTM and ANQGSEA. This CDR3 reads CSVPQGATNEKLFF. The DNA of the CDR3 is TGCAGCGTCCCCCAGGGGGCAACTAATGAAAAACTGTTTTTT. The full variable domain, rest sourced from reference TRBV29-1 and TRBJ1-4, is SAVISQKPSRDICQRGTSLTIQCQVDSQVTMMFWYRQQPGQSLTLIATANQGSEATYESGFVIDKFPISRPNLTFSTLTVSNMSPEDSSIYLCSVPQGATNEKLFFGSGTQLSVL.

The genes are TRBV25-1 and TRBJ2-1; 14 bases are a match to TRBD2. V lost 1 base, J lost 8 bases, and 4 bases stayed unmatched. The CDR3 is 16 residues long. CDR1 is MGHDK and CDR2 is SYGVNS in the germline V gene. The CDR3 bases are TGTGCCAGCAGTGAATGGTTGGGACTAGCGGGAGATGAGCAGTTCTTC. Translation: CASSEWLGLAGDEQFF.

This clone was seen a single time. In nucleotides, the CDR3 is TGTGCCAGCAGCCGCGTTAGGGCGGGAGCACCCTACGAGCAGTACTTC. Protein sequence: CASSRVRAGAPYEQYF. V usage is TRBV7-2 and J usage is TRBJ2-7, with 7 bases matching TRBD2. Germline CDR1 SGHTA, CDR2 FQGNSA. Unmatched junction bases numbered 12, after V lost 5 bases and J lost 2 bases. This CDR3 has 16 residues.

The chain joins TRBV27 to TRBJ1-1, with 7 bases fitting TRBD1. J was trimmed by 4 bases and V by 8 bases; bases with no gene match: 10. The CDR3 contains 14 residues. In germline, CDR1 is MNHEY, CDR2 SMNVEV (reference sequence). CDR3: CASGPRGLSTEAFF. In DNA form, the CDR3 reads TGTGCCAGCGGACCCAGGGGGTTGAGCACTGAAGCTTTCTTT.

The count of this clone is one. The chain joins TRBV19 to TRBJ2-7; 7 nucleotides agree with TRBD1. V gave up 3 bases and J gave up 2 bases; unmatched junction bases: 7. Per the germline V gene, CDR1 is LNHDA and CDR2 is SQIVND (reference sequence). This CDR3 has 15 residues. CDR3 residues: CASSMIRDRPYEQYF. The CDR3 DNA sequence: TGTGCCAGTAGTATGATAAGGGACAGACCCTACGAGCAGTACTTC.

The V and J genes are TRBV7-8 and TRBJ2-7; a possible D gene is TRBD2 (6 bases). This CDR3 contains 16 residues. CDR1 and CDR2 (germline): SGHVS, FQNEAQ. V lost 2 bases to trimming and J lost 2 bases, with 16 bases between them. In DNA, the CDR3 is TGTGCCAGCAGCTTAATGGCGGGACGGTCCCCCTACGAGCAGTACTTC. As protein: CASSLMAGRSPYEQYF.

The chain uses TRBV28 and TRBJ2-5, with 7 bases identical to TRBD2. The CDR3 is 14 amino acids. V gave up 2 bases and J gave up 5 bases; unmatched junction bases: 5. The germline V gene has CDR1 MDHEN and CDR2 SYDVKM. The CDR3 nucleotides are TGTGCCAGCAGTTTAGCTAGCGGAGGGGAGACCCAGTACTTC. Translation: CASSLASGGETQYF.

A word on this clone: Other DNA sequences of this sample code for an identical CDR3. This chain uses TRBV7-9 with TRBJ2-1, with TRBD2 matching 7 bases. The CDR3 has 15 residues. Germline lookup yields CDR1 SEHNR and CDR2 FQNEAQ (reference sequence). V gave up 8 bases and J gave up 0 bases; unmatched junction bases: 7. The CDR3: CASSASGSSYNEQFF. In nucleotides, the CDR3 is TGTGCCAGCTCCGCTAGCGGTAGCTCCTACAATGAGCAGTTCTTC.

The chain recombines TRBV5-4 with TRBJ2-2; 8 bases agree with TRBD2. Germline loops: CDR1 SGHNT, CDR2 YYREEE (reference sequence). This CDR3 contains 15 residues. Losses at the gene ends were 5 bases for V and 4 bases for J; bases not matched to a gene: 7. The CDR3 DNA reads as TGTGCCAGCAGGAGAGCGGGAGACGGCACCGGGGAGCTGTTTTTT. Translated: CASRRAGDGTGELFF.